Presented here are 21 T cell receptor beta chains from one specimen sequenced in a study of shared clonotypes between healthy human individuals. Naive CD8 cells were CD45RO-negative, positively selected for CCR7, excluding terminally differentiated effector memory CD45RA+ cells. TCRdb keeps only in-frame clones here, not all; method: immunoSEQ multiplex PCR. The table includes about 2.1 million clones, 90% to 95% detected once. The sequenced sample consisted of naive CD8+ T cells from PBMCs. Source of these receptors: a man aged 18 to 29 in good health. Some clones in this sample may be carry-over from other donors' samples.

This chain uses TRBV5-1 with TRBJ1-3; D unclear. Trimming took 4 bases from V and 4 from J, leaving 18 bases between them. The CDR3 length is 16 residues. The germline V gene encodes CDR1 SGHRS and CDR2 YFSETQ. The CDR3 region is CASSARTSAGGNTIYF. The DNA for the CDR3 is TGCGCCAGCAGCGCCCGGACTTCGGCGGGGGGAAACACCATATATTTT.

This clone appeared a few times. The V gene is TRBV5-1, the J gene TRBJ1-1; unclear D gene. The CDR3 totals 15 residues. V was pared by 3 bases and J by 5 bases, with 17 bases between. Germline V gene sequence: CDR1 SGHRS, CDR2 YFSETQ. The CDR3 protein is CASSWAGSQITEAFF. For the CDR3, the DNA is TGCGCCAGCAGCTGGGCCGGGTCTCAGATTACTGAAGCTTTCTTT.

V usage is TRBV25-1 and J usage is TRBJ2-2, with D possibly called TRBD1 or TRBD2 (5 bases each). The V gene lost 4 bases and the J gene lost 4 bases, with 7 bases spanning the gap. Germline CDR1 and CDR2: MGHDK and SYGVNS. The length of the CDR3 is 13 residues. This CDR3 reads CASSVGVTGELFF. CDR3 coding DNA: TGTGCCAGCAGTGTGGGGGTCACCGGGGAGCTGTTTTTT.

CDR3 in amino acids: CASSPGEAGELFF. The CDR3 DNA reads TGTGCCAGCTCACCAGGGGAGGCCGGGGAGCTGTTTTTT. The chain is built from TRBV18 and TRBJ2-2; D perhaps matches TRBD2 (6 bases). Germline CDR1 is KGHSH and CDR2 is LQKENI. There are 13 residues in the CDR3. The V end was cut by 2 bases, the J end by 6 bases, with 7 bases between.

V and J are TRBV2 and TRBJ1-2; D is perhaps TRBD1 (5 bases). V gave up 7 bases and J gave up 5 bases, with 17 bases separating them. Germline V gene sequence: CDR1 SNHLY, CDR2 FYNNEI. This CDR3 has 14 residues. The CDR3 is CASKEGRAGYGYTF. Written as DNA, the CDR3 is TGTGCCAGCAAAGAGGGGAGGGCAGGATATGGCTACACCTTC.

The chain is built from TRBV29-1 and TRBJ1-1, with no clear D. The germline V and J ends were trimmed by 4 bases and 4 bases, with 16 bases remaining between them. There are 14 residues in the CDR3. Germline loops: CDR1 SQVTM, CDR2 ANQGSEA. CDR3 DNA: TGCAGCGTTGTCCGGACGACCCGAGGCACTGAAGCTTTCTTT. It yields the protein CSVVRTTRGTEAFF.

The chain joins TRBV6-1 to TRBJ2-7; no firm D call. V lost 0 bases and J lost 4, with 10 bases in between. The CDR3 contains 14 residues. CDR1 and CDR2 (germline): MNHNS, SASEGT. The CDR3 here is CASSEARPNYEQYF. The CDR3 DNA sequence: TGTGCCAGCAGTGAAGCTCGCCCTAATTACGAGCAGTACTTC.

The rearrangement joins TRBV13 to TRBJ1-2; the D is unclear. CDR1 and CDR2 (germline): PRHDT, FYEKMQ (reference sequence). The CDR3 contains 14 residues. Trimming left V 6 bases short and J 3 bases short, with 14 bases between. The CDR3 sequence: CASRGRVADYGYTF. The CDR3 bases are TGTGCCAGCAGGGGCCGGGTGGCGGACTATGGCTACACCTTC.

This clone occurred once. The gene calls are TRBV7-8 and TRBJ2-5; no clear D. The CDR3 has 11 residues. Deletions cut 10 bases from V and 3 bases from J, with 9 bases between. CDR1 and CDR2 (germline): SGHVS, FQNEAQ. The CDR3 DNA reads as TGTGCCACTGGAGCTAAAGAGACCCAGTACTTC. Protein sequence: CATGAKETQYF.

V gene TRBV7-9 combines with J gene TRBJ2-4; tentative D call: TRBD1 (6 bases). The CDR3 runs to 17 residues. Germline V gene sequence: CDR1 SEHNR, CDR2 FQNEAQ (reference sequence). Trimming stripped 2 bases from V and 0 bases from J, with 14 bases between. The CDR3 sequence: CASSLMTGPLAKNIQYF. The CDR3 region has the DNA TGTGCCAGCAGCTTAATGACAGGCCCCTTAGCCAAAAACATTCAGTACTTC.

The rearrangement uses TRBV7-8 and TRBJ1-1, with D unresolved. Germline V CDR1 and CDR2: SGHVS, FQNEAQ. Trimming stripped 5 bases from V and 2 bases from J, with 15 bases between. This CDR3 spans 15 amino acids. CDR3 DNA sequence: TGTGCCAGCAGCCAGAAGGGCGGCATAAACACTGAAGCTTTCTTT. Translated, it gives CASSQKGGINTEAFF.

The V and J genes are TRBV5-6 and TRBJ1-2; 7 bases are a match to TRBD1. CDR3 size: 15 residues. Germline CDR1 SGHDT, CDR2 YYEEEE. Trimming cost V 4 bases and J 6 bases; bases outside gene matches: 12. The CDR3 DNA reads TGTGCCAGCAGCGCGGGGGAGGACAGGCCGAATGGCTACACCTTC. This encodes CASSAGEDRPNGYTF.

This chain joins TRBV4-1 and TRBJ1-2; a possible D gene is TRBD1 (6 bases). Per the germline V gene, CDR1 is MGHRA and CDR2 is YSYEKL. The CDR3 contains 15 residues. Deletions cut 3 bases from V and 4 bases from J, with 15 bases between. Here the CDR3 DNA reads TGCGCCAGCAGCCATGGCGGACAGCCTAGCTATGGCTACACCTTC. It encodes CASSHGGQPSYGYTF.

The chain couples TRBV5-5 to TRBJ2-7; D remains unclear. V shed 0 bases and J shed 7 bases, with 11 bases lying between them. Germline CDR1 reads SGHKS; CDR2 reads YYEKEE (reference sequence). The CDR3 is made up of 13 amino acids. The DNA for the CDR3 is TGTGCCAGCAGCTTGGATTTGAGAATTGAGCAGTACTTC. Protein product: CASSLDLRIEQYF.

The rearrangement joins TRBV27 to TRBJ2-6, with D possibly TRBD2 on 6 matching bases. The length of the CDR3 is 15 residues. Germline CDR1 reads MNHEY; CDR2 reads SMNVEV (reference sequence). Between the trimmed V and J ends, which lost 7 bases and 3 bases, there was a span of 13 bases. Written as DNA, the CDR3 is TGTGCCAGCATGGTGGCAGCGGGTGGGGCCAACGTCCTGACTTTC. Its translation: CASMVAAGGANVLTF.

This chain uses TRBV29-1 with TRBJ2-5; D gene ambiguous. Gene TRBJ2-7 matches the end of the DNA better, so the J call may be wrong. CDR1 is SQVTM and CDR2 is ANQGSEA in the germline V gene. The CDR3 is made up of 11 amino acids. CDR3 in amino acids: CSGRLAYEQYF. CDR3 in DNA: TGCAGCGGACGCCTAGCCTACGAGCAGTACTTC.

The J gene is TRBJ2-7, the V gene TRBV7-9; D might be TRBD2 (6 bases). V shed 5 bases and J shed 2 bases, with 19 bases lying between them. This CDR3 has 16 residues. Germline values: CDR1 SEHNR, CDR2 FQNEAQ (reference sequence). Here the CDR3 reads CASSPPGSGAAYEQYF. The CDR3 DNA follows: TGTGCCAGCAGCCCGCCAGGTAGCGGCGCGGCCTACGAGCAGTACTTC.

The chain uses TRBV5-6 and TRBJ2-1, with no clear D. CDR1 is SGHDT and CDR2 is YYEEEE in the germline V gene. The CDR3 spans 15 residues. V lost 4 bases and J 5 bases, leaving 16 bases between the germline ends. The CDR3 loop is CASSRDWALNNEQFF. The CDR3 DNA follows: TGTGCCAGCAGCCGTGATTGGGCACTTAACAATGAGCAGTTCTTC.

This chain uses TRBV29-1 with TRBJ2-1; 11 positions match TRBD2. This CDR3 contains 14 residues. The junction had 3 bases not matched to a gene; V was cut back by 5 bases and J by 3 bases. Germline V CDR1 and CDR2: SQVTM, ANQGSEA. The CDR3: CSVLGLADYNEQFF. The CDR3 coding sequence is TGCAGCGTTCTGGGACTAGCGGACTACAATGAGCAGTTCTTC.

The table lists this clone with a count of one. V usage is TRBV29-1 and J usage is TRBJ1-2, with TRBD1 matching 12 bases. This CDR3 has 13 residues. The germline CDR1 and CDR2 sequences are SQVTM and ANQGSEA. J gave up 6 bases and V 7 bases, and 6 bases lay outside the gene matches. This chain's CDR3 is CSGVGTGGDGYTF. CDR3 coding DNA: TGCAGCGGGGTCGGGACAGGGGGCGATGGCTACACCTTC.

This sequence joins TRBV7-9 and TRBJ2-1, with 9 bases matching TRBD2. Germline V gene sequence: CDR1 SEHNR, CDR2 FQNEAQ (reference sequence). There are 15 residues in the CDR3. Unmatched junction bases numbered 5, after V lost 6 bases and J lost 2 bases. CDR3 sequence: CASRRIAGAYNEQFF. The CDR3 DNA reads TGTGCCAGCAGACGAATAGCGGGAGCCTACAATGAGCAGTTCTTC.